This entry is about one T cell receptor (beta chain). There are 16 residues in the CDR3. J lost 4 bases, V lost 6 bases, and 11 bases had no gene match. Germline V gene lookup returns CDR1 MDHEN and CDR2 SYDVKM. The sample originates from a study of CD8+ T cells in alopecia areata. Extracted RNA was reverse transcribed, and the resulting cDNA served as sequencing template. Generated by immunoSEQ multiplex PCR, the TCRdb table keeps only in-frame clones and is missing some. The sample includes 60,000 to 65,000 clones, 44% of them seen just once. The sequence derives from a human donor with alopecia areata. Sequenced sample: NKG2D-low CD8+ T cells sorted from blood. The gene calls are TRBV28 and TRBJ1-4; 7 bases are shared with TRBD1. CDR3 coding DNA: TGTGCCAGCAGGCGGATCGCGGACAGGATTAATGAAAAACTGTTTTTT. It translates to CASRRIADRINEKLFF.